This T cell receptor (beta chain) was documented in a study of shared clonotypes between healthy human individuals. TCRdb's table, derived via immunoSEQ multiplex PCR, lists solely in-frame clones and lacks some. The sample has about 96,000 clones; around 68% are singletons. Overall study results and limits: Investigators expected sequencing depth to affect clonotype sharing among donors. The study found about 5.1% of naive CD4 clonotypes shared across several donors.

About this clone: What it binds is unknown.

The CD8 memory fraction combined CD45RO+ cells with TemRA cells (CCR7-negative CD45RA+). The TCR originated in a man between 25 and 39 years old in good health. Material: memory CD8+ T cells sorted from blood. The subset was: CD45RO+ cells pooled with CCR7-negative TemRA cells.

Written as DNA, the CDR3 is TGCAGTGCTTTAGCGGGAGAAGAGCAGTTCTTC. Protein product: CSALAGEEQFF. The rearrangement links TRBV20-1 to TRBJ2-1, with 9 bases fitting TRBD2. V lost 5 bases to trimming and J lost 10 bases; unmatched junction nucleotides: 3. Germline CDR1 DFQATT, CDR2 SNEGSKA (reference sequence). The CDR3 is 11 amino acids.